This T cell receptor beta chain was identified in a study of CD8 T cells in ankylosing spondylitis. This clonotype showed up many times. The antigen is not known. The CDR3 has 17 amino acids. Trimming took off 5 bases at V and 5 bases at J, with 22 bases between the two ends. Germline values: CDR1 SGHVS, CDR2 FNYEAQ. As the method for making TCR beta libraries, quantitative 5'-RACE with molecular barcodes was used. TCRdb re-analysed the 5' RACE reads in MiXCR, keeping a single row per CDR3 protein. The sample shows approximately 100,000 distinct CDR3 sequences, 8% to 10% of them seen only once. Study-level findings and limits: Reportedly, significant enrichment of disease-linked clones occurred in matched ankylosing spondylitis synovial fluid.

Sequenced sample: blood, either unsorted or a sorted T cell fraction (not recorded which). The rearrangement joins TRBV7-6 to TRBJ2-1; tentative D call: TRBD2 (7 bases). This clonotype was sampled from a male donor with ankylosing spondylitis or in good health (not recorded which). Here the CDR3 DNA reads TGTGCCAGCAGCATCCACTTAGTAGGGGGGGGGAACAATGAGCAGTTCTTC. This translates into CASSIHLVGGGNNEQFF.